This passage covers 22 T cell receptor beta chains from one sample sequenced in a study of T-cell memory formation after mild COVID-19. MiXCR was run by TCRdb on the 5' RACE reads, yielding one entry per CDR3 protein. The sample consists of 350,000 to 450,000 distinct CDR3 sequences, approximately 15% of them appearing once. Source material: PBMCs or a T cell subset sorted from them (not recorded which). The origin of the receptors is a man aged 18 to 30 who had mild COVID-19 (a few samples of this study predate the infection). Cell type and time point are not known.

This clonotype was counted between two and nine times. The J gene is TRBJ2-5, the V gene TRBV25-1, with 7 bases lining up with TRBD1. Germline CDR1 is MGHDK and CDR2 is SYGVNS. The CDR3 totals 12 residues. V dropped 8 bases and J dropped 6; count of bases not matched to a gene: 6. CDR3 region: CASSDRVKTQYF. DNA for the CDR3: TGTGCCAGCTCCGACAGGGTGAAGACCCAGTACTTC.

The chain joins TRBV10-3 to TRBJ2-2, with 7 bases matching TRBD1. The trim removed 7 bases at V and 3 bases at J, leaving 5 bases unmatched. Germline V gene lookup returns CDR1 ENHRY and CDR2 SYGVKD. The CDR3 loop spans 14 amino acids. The CDR3 DNA reads as TGTGCCATCACGCAGGGGGATGACACCGGGGAGCTGTTTTTT. This codes for CAITQGDDTGELFF.

In this sample, this clonotype turned up a few times. The rearrangement uses TRBV6-2 or TRBV6-3 and TRBJ2-1; no firm D call. Germline-derived CDR1 and CDR2 are MNHEY and SVGEGT. Trimming took off 6 bases at V and 6 bases at J, with 15 bases between the two ends. The CDR3 is 14 residues long. The CDR3 spells CASRAPTGSNEQFF. The CDR3, as DNA: TGTGCCAGCAGAGCCCCAACGGGCAGCAATGAGCAGTTCTTC.

J is TRBJ1-5 and V is TRBV15, with D unclear. CDR1 and CDR2 from the germline V gene are LNHNV and YYDKDF (reference sequence). Trimming left V 5 bases short and J 4 bases short, with 6 bases between. The CDR3 sequence is 12 residues long. The CDR3 nucleotides read TGTGCCACCAGCGGAAAAAATCAGCCCCAGCATTTT. It codes for CATSGKNQPQHF.

This sequence joins TRBV9 and TRBJ2-1; 9 bases agree with TRBD2. CDR1 SGDLS and CDR2 YYNGEE come from the germline V gene. V dropped 0 bases and J dropped 4; count of bases not matched to a gene: 2. The CDR3 has 15 amino acids. CDR3 nucleotides: TGTGCCAGCAGCGTAGTTAGCGGGGGTTACAATGAGCAGTTCTTC. It encodes CASSVVSGGYNEQFF.

This chain links TRBV18 with TRBJ2-5; 8 bases match TRBD1. The CDR3 runs 15 residues. Germline V gene data show CDR1 as KGHSH and CDR2 as LQKENI. Losses at the gene ends were 7 bases for V and 1 base for J; bases not matched to a gene: 8. This CDR3 reads CASYPRQGTQETQYF. Here the CDR3 DNA reads TGTGCCAGCTACCCCCGACAGGGGACCCAAGAGACCCAGTACTTC.

This clonotype showed up just a few times. The chain combines TRBV5-6 with TRBJ2-6; D is uncertain. V lost 0 bases to trimming and J lost 5 bases, with 6 bases between them. Germline CDR1 reads SGHDT; CDR2 reads YYEEEE. The CDR3 is 14 residues long. The CDR3 protein is CASSLVGWANVLTF. In DNA form, the CDR3 reads TGTGCCAGCAGCTTGGTGGGGTGGGCCAACGTCCTGACTTTC.

This clonotype was observed a handful of times. This chain connects TRBV4-2 to TRBJ1-6, with D unclear. The CDR3 has 16 residues. Trimming shortened V by 0 bases and J by 9 bases, and 15 bases separated the two germline ends. Per germline, CDR1 LGHNA and CDR2 YNFKEQ. This CDR3 reads CASSQDPGGVASPLHF. The DNA for the CDR3 is TGTGCCAGCAGCCAAGATCCCGGCGGCGTGGCTTCACCCCTCCACTTT.

This rearrangement joins TRBV18 to TRBJ1-1; TRBD1 matches 7 bases. CDR1 KGHSH and CDR2 LQKENI come from the germline V gene. Germline trimming cut 5 bases from V and 3 bases from J; bases unmatched to any gene: 3. This CDR3 region has 13 residues. In DNA, the CDR3 is TGTGCCAGCTCATCGGACAGGCACACTGAAGCTTTCTTT. Protein product: CASSSDRHTEAFF. Using reference TRBV18 and TRBJ1-1 for the parts outside the CDR3, the full variable domain is NAGVMQNPRHLVRRRGQEARLRCSPMKGHSHVYWYRQLPEEGLKFMVYLQKENIIDESGMPKERFSAEFPKEGPSILRIQQVVRGDSAAYFCASSSDRHTEAFFGQGTRLTVV.

This clonotype has at least ten counts. V gene TRBV4-3 combines with J gene TRBJ2-2; 8 nucleotides match TRBD1. The CDR3 covers 14 residues. V trimming: 6 bases; J trimming: 5 bases; junction bases outside the gene matches: 5. From germline, CDR1 is LGHNA and CDR2 YSLEER. The CDR3 loop is CASSGTGGTGELFF. The CDR3 DNA is TGCGCCAGCAGTGGGACAGGCGGAACCGGGGAGCTGTTTTTT.

This clonotype was seen once. The rearrangement links TRBV20-1 to TRBJ2-5; 13 nucleotides agree with TRBD2. J gave up 7 bases and V 5 bases, and 7 bases lay outside the gene matches. Germline V lookup: CDR1 DFQATT, CDR2 SNEGSKA (reference sequence). This CDR3 region has 14 residues. CDR3 protein: CSALGTSGDVTQYF. CDR3 DNA: TGCAGTGCTTTGGGGACTAGCGGGGATGTGACCCAGTACTTC.

This chain connects TRBV19 to TRBJ1-1; D is undetermined. This CDR3 is built from 15 residues. V lost 6 bases and J lost 4, with 18 bases in between. Germline values: CDR1 LNHDA, CDR2 SQIVND (reference sequence). CDR3 DNA sequence: TGTGCCAGTAGCCCAGGAAGGCACTCTGGCACTGAAGCTTTCTTT. Its translation: CASSPGRHSGTEAFF.

About this clonotype itself: At one end, the junction sequence differs from germline, possibly due to a read error. This chain joins TRBV7-3 and TRBJ2-1; weak D call: TRBD2 (7 bases). Germline assignment: CDR1 SGHTA and CDR2 FQGTGA. There are 15 residues in the CDR3. In nucleotides, the CDR3 is TGTGCCAGCGGCTTAGGGGGGACTACCGACAATGAGCAGTTCTTC. Amino acid sequence: CASGLGGTTDNEQFF.

In this sample, this clonotype turned up a few times. The chain uses TRBV4-3 and TRBJ2-4, with a weak D call TRBD2 (5 bases). The V and J ends lost 0 bases and 1 base respectively, with 10 bases between them. The CDR3 spans 16 residues. The germline CDR1 and CDR2 sequences are LGHNA and YSLEER. In DNA form, the CDR3 reads TGCGCCAGCAGCCAAGAGCCGCCGGGGGCCAAAAACATTCAGTACTTC. Protein sequence: CASSQEPPGAKNIQYF.

The chain employs TRBV29-1 and TRBJ1-4; a possible D gene is TRBD1 (6 bases). The length of the CDR3 is 12 residues. From germline, CDR1 is SQVTM and CDR2 ANQGSEA. V gave up 7 bases and J gave up 8 bases, with 14 bases separating them. CDR3 in DNA: TGCAGCGCCCTCGGGGGGCGGGAAAAACTGTTTTTT. This codes for CSALGGREKLFF. The whole variable domain, remainder taken from reference TRBV29-1 and TRBJ1-4, is SAVISQKPSRDICQRGTSLTIQCQVDSQVTMMFWYRQQPGQSLTLIATANQGSEATYESGFVIDKFPISRPNLTFSTLTVSNMSPEDSSIYLCSALGGREKLFFGSGTQLSVL.

The chain couples TRBV4-3 to TRBJ2-1; no reliable D call. This CDR3 has 16 amino acids. V dropped 0 bases and J dropped 6 bases, with 15 bases sitting between them. Germline V gene sequence: CDR1 LGHNA, CDR2 YSLEER. The CDR3 nucleotides read TGCGCCAGCAGCCAAGATTGGCAACCGGGTCCCAATGAGCAGTTCTTC. Its protein is CASSQDWQPGPNEQFF.

The chain is built from TRBV7-3 and TRBJ2-1; TRBD2 is a possible D gene (6 bases). V lost 2 bases, J lost 0 bases, and 14 bases lay in between. This CDR3 region has 17 residues. CDR1 and CDR2 (germline): SGHTA, FQGTGA. CDR3 residues: CASSLGPRGYSYNEQFF. Written as DNA, the CDR3 is TGTGCCAGCAGCTTAGGCCCGCGGGGTTACTCCTACAATGAGCAGTTCTTC.

V is TRBV21-1 and J is TRBJ2-7; the DNA was not compared with TRBD2, the D call given in the table. TRBV21-1 counts as a pseudogene. The CDR3 contains 13 residues. The CDR3 nucleotides are TGTGCCAGCAGCGCCCGGACTAGCAGCGAGCAGTACGTC. The encoded protein is CASSARTSSEQYV.

This clonotype was recorded at least ten times. This chain joins TRBV7-8 and TRBJ1-5; no clear D. This CDR3 has 12 residues. Trimming pared 5 bases from V and 6 bases from J, leaving 8 bases between. CDR1 is SGHVS and CDR2 is FQNEAQ in the germline V gene. CDR3 nucleotides: TGTGCCAGCAGCCCTATTACTCAGCCCCAGCATTTT. Protein product: CASSPITQPQHF. Full variable domain (rest looked up from reference TRBV7-8 and TRBJ1-5): GAGVSQSPRYKVAKRGQDVALRCDPISGHVSLFWYQQALGQGPEFLTYFQNEAQLDKSGLPSDRFFAERPEGSVSTLKIQRTQQEDSAVYLCASSPITQPQHFGDGTRLSIL.

This sequence joins TRBV7-9 and TRBJ1-4; 7 bases are a match to TRBD1. The CDR3 has 13 residues. Germline V gene sequence: CDR1 SEHNR, CDR2 FQNEAQ (reference sequence). The junction had 1 base not matched to a gene; V was cut back by 3 bases and J by 6 bases. For the CDR3, the DNA is TGTGCCAGCAGCTTTACAGGGGATGAAAAACTGTTTTTT. Translating gives CASSFTGDEKLFF.

This rearrangement joins TRBV9 to TRBJ2-2, with D perhaps matching TRBD1 (5 bases). The length of the CDR3 is 16 residues. The V end lost 5 bases, the J end lost 5 bases, and 19 bases lay between the germline ends. Looked up from germline, CDR1 is SGDLS and CDR2 is YYNGEE. CDR3 loop: CASSARAEPGTGELFF. CDR3 nucleotide sequence: TGTGCCAGCAGTGCACGTGCAGAACCAGGGACCGGGGAGCTGTTTTTT. The variable domain in full, completed from reference TRBV9 and TRBJ2-2, reads DSGVTQTPKHLITATGQRVTLRCSPRSGDLSVYWYQQSLDQGLQFLIQYYNGEERAKGNILERFSAQQFPDLHSELNLSSLELGDSALYFCASSARAEPGTGELFFGEGSRLTVL.

This chain connects TRBV12-3 or TRBV12-4 to TRBJ2-2; tentatively, D is TRBD2 (5 bases). V was shortened by 7 bases and J by 0 bases, with 15 bases between the two germline ends. The length of the CDR3 is 16 residues. For the CDR3, the DNA is TGTGCCAGCAATCCCCCGGAGGCAGCGAACACCGGGGAGCTGTTTTTT. As protein: CASNPPEAANTGELFF.